Shown below are 13 T cell receptor beta chains from a single sample sequenced in a study of cytomegalovirus exposure and HLA in healthy donors. TCRdb's table, derived via immunoSEQ multiplex PCR, lists solely in-frame clones and lacks some. The sample lists 120,000 or so clones, about 87% occurring once. The sequenced material came from PBMCs. Every receptor here comes from a young woman in good health and CMV-seronegative.

The chain joins TRBV27 to TRBJ1-1, with TRBD1 matching 10 bases. Unmatched junction bases numbered 1, after V lost 8 bases and J lost 4 bases. CDR1 is MNHEY, CDR2 SMNVEV, per germline (reference sequence). This CDR3 spans 12 amino acids. The CDR3 protein is CASRTGGTEAFF. In DNA form, the CDR3 reads TGTGCCAGCCGGACAGGGGGCACTGAAGCTTTCTTT.

The chain combines TRBV5-4 with TRBJ2-5, with TRBD2 matching over 9 bases. Unmatched junction bases numbered 9, after V lost 1 base and J lost 5 bases. The CDR3 consists of 16 residues. Germline values: CDR1 SGHNT, CDR2 YYREEE (reference sequence). CDR3 nucleotide sequence: TGTGCCAGCAGCTTGTCTGGTCTAGCGGGGCTTGAGACCCAGTACTTC. Translating it yields CASSLSGLAGLETQYF.

The chain is built from TRBV5-1 and TRBJ2-7, with TRBD2 matching over 10 bases. The J segment lost 0 bases and the V segment lost 0 bases, leaving 9 bases of the junction unmatched. This CDR3 has 18 amino acids. Germline V lookup: CDR1 SGHRS, CDR2 YFSETQ. The CDR3 is CASSLVASGSASSYEQYF. DNA for the CDR3: TGCGCCAGCAGCTTGGTGGCTAGCGGGAGCGCCAGCTCCTACGAGCAGTACTTC.

The chain joins TRBV12-5 to TRBJ1-2; D possibly corresponds to TRBD1 (6 bases). With 5 bases removed from V and 1 base from J, the gap between germline ends came to 20 bases. This CDR3 is built from 17 residues. CDR1 is LGHNT and CDR2 is FRNRAP in the germline V gene. CDR3 DNA sequence: TGTGCTAGTGGTCCGCCCAACGGGGGGGCCCTTAACTATGGCTACACCTTC. Residues: CASGPPNGGALNYGYTF.

This clone was observed once. The chain uses TRBV5-4 and TRBJ2-7; D possibly corresponds to TRBD2 (6 bases). Deletions cut 0 bases from V and 7 bases from J, with 17 bases between. CDR3 length: 15 residues. Germline V gives CDR1 SGHNT, CDR2 YYREEE (reference sequence). CDR3 nucleotides: TGTGCCAGCAGCTTGGACGGGGGAAGGGGCCGGGAGCAGTACTTC. Protein product: CASSLDGGRGREQYF. Variable domain in full (rest from reference TRBV5-4 and TRBJ2-7): ETGVTQSPTHLIKTRGQQVTLRCSSQSGHNTVSWYQQALGQGPQFIFQYYREEENGRGNFPPRFSGLQFPNYSSELNVNALELDDSALYLCASSLDGGRGREQYFGPGTRLTVT.

This chain links TRBV5-4 with TRBJ2-1; D may be TRBD1 (7 bases). The CDR3 is 16 amino acids. Germline values: CDR1 SGHNT, CDR2 YYREEE (reference sequence). The ends were cut back, 4 bases at V and 2 bases at J, with 16 bases in the middle. The DNA of the CDR3 is TGTGCCAGCAGCGCCGGGGGACAGTCCGCCTACAATGAGCAGTTCTTC. This codes for CASSAGGQSAYNEQFF.

This chain joins TRBV27 and TRBJ2-1, with TRBD2 identical over 12 bases. There are 14 residues in the CDR3. The V gene's germline CDR1 is MNHEY and CDR2 SMNVEV (reference sequence). V shed 6 bases and J 7 bases; nucleotides not matched to a gene: 4. The CDR3 sequence: CASRTSGRLNEQFF. CDR3 coding DNA: TGTGCCAGCAGAACTAGCGGGAGGTTAAATGAGCAGTTCTTC.

This clone was seen more than once but under ten times. This chain connects TRBV19 to TRBJ1-3; possibly TRBD1 for D (6 bases). Trimming took 5 bases from V and 4 from J, leaving 18 bases between them. The CDR3 is made up of 16 amino acids. The V gene's germline CDR1 is LNHDA and CDR2 SQIVND (reference sequence). The CDR3 sequence is CASSLSGTPIGNTIYF. The CDR3 region has the DNA TGTGCCAGTAGTTTATCCGGGACACCAATCGGAAACACCATATATTTT.

This clone was found a few times. The chain couples TRBV28 to TRBJ1-2, with D unresolved. Germline CDR1 reads MDHEN; CDR2 reads SYDVKM. CDR3 length: 11 amino acids. Trimming stripped 6 bases from V and 8 bases from J, with 10 bases between. This chain's CDR3 is CASSQTRGYTF. The CDR3 coding sequence is TGTGCCAGCAGCCAAACCAGGGGCTACACCTTC.

The chain employs TRBV11-3 and TRBJ2-7, with 10 nucleotides matching TRBD2. This CDR3 has 16 amino acids. CDR1 is SGHNT and CDR2 is YENEEA in the germline V gene. With V trimmed by 1 base and J by 0 bases, 3 bases remained unmatched. The DNA for the CDR3 is TGTGCCAGCAGCTTAGCTCCTAGCGGGAGCTCCTACGAGCAGTACTTC. Residues: CASSLAPSGSSYEQYF.

The genes are TRBV6-1 and TRBJ2-1, with 12 bases lining up with TRBD2. With 7 bases clipped from V and 7 bases from J, the junction kept 5 bases outside the gene matches. Germline CDR1 is MNHNS and CDR2 is SASEGT. The CDR3 spans 14 residues. The CDR3 DNA reads TGTGCCAGCAATCTAGCGGGGGGGAATAATGAGCAGTTCTTC. It encodes CASNLAGGNNEQFF.

The rearrangement joins TRBV9 to TRBJ2-7; the D gene is possibly TRBD2 (5 bases). The CDR3 sequence is 17 residues long. V was clipped by 4 bases and J by 2 bases, with 22 bases between them. Germline V gene sequence: CDR1 SGDLS, CDR2 YYNGEE. In DNA form, the CDR3 reads TGTGCCAGCAGCCCCTTTGGGTCCCGTGGGAGAGCCTACGAGCAGTACTTC. It is translated as CASSPFGSRGRAYEQYF.

V usage is TRBV6-6 and J usage is TRBJ1-2; D unclear. V gave up 7 bases and J gave up 8 bases, with 11 bases separating them. Germline CDR1 reads MNHNY; CDR2 reads SVGAGI (reference sequence). The CDR3 loop spans 11 amino acids. CDR3 in DNA: TGTGCCAGCACCACGGGGTTAGGCTACACCTTC. Translation gives CASTTGLGYTF.